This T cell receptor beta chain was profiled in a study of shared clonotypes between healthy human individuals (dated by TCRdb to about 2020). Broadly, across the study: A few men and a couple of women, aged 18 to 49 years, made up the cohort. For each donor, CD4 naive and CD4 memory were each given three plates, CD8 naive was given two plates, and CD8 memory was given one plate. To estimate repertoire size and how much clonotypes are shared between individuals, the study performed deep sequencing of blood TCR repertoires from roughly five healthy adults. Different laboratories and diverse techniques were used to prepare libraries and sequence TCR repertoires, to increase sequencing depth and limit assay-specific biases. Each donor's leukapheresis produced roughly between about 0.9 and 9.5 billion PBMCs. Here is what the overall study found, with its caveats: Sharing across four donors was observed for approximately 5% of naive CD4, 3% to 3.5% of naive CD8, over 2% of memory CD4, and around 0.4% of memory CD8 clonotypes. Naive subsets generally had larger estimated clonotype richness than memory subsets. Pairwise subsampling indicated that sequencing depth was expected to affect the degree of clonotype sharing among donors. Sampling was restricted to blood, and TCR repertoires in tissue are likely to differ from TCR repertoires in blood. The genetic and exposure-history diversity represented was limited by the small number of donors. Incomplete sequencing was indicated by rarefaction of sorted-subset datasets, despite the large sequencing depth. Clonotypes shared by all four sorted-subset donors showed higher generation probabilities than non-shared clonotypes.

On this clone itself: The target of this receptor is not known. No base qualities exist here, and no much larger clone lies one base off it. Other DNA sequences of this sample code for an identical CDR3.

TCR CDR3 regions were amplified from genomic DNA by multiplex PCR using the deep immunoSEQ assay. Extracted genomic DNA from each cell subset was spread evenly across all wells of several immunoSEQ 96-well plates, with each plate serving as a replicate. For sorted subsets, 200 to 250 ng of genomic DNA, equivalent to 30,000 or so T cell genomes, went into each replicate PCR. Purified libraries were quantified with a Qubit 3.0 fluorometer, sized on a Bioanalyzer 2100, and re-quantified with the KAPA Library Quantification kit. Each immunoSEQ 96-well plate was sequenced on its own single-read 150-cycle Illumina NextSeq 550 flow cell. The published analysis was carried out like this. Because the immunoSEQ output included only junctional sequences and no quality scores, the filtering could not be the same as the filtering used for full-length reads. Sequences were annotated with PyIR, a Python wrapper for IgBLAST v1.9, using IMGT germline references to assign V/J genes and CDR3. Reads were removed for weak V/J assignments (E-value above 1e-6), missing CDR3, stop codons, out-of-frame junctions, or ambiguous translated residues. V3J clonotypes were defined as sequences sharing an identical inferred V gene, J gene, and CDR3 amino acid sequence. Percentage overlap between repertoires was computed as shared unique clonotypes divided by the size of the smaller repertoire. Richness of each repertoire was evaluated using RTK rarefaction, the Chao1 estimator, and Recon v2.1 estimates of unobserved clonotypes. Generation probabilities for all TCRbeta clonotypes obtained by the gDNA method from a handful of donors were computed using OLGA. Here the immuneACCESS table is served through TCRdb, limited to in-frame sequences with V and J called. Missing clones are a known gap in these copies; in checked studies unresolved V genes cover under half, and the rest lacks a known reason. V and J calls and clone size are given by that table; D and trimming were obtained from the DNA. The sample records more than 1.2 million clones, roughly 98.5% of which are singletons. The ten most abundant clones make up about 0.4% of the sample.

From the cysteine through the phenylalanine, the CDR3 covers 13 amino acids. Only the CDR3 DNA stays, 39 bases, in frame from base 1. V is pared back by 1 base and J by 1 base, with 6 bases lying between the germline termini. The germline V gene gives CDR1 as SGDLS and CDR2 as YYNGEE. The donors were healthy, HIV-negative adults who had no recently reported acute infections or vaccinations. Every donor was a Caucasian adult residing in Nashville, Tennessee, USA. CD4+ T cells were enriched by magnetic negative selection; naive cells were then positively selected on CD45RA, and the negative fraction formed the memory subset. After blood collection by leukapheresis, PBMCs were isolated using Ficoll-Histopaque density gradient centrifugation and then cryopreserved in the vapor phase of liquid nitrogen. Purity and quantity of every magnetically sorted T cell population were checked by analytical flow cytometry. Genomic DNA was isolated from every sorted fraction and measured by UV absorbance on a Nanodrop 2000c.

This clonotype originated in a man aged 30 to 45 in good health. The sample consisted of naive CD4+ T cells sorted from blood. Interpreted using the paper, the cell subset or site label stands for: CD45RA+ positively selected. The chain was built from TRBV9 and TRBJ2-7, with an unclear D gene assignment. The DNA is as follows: TGTGCCAGCAGCGTAACCGGGTCCTACGAGCAGTACTTC. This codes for CASSVTGSYEQYF. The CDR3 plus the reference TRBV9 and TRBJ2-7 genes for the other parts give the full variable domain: DSGVTQTPKHLITATGQRVTLRCSPRSGDLSVYWYQQSLDQGLQFLIQYYNGEERAKGNILERFSAQQFPDLHSELNLSSLELGDSALYFCASSVTGSYEQYFGPGTRLTVT.